This is a list of T cell receptor beta chains from one sample in a study of cytomegalovirus exposure and HLA in healthy donors. Method: immunoSEQ multiplex PCR; TCRdb's copy keeps in-frame clones and lacks some. Of 200,000 to 250,000 clones in the sample, roughly 90% are singletons; the top ten hold 0.9% to 1.1%. The sequenced sample consisted of PBMCs. Every receptor here comes from a woman between 18 and 30 years old in good health and CMV-seronegative. Both conserved end residues are part of each CDR3. The D gene is left open where the match is weak. Only some rows state a clone size, as once, few, many or a class for expanded clones.

V gene	D gene	J gene	clone size	CDR3 protein	CDR3 DNA
TRBV5-1	NA	TRBJ2-2	NA	CASQVARRDTGELFF	TGCGCCAGCCAAGTAGCCAGGCGGGACACCGGGGAGCTGTTTTTT
TRBV27	TRBD2	TRBJ2-5	NA	CASSLGGGEQETQYF	TGTGCCAGCAGTTTAGGCGGGGGGGAGCAAGAGACCCAGTACTTC
TRBV6-5	NA	TRBJ2-7	NA	CASSSSGELGYEQYF	TGTGCCAGCAGTTCGTCAGGGGAATTGGGATACGAGCAGTACTTC
TRBV6-5	NA	TRBJ2-3	NA	CASSYSSGTDTQYF	TGTGCCAGCAGTTACTCTAGCGGCACAGATACGCAGTATTTT
TRBV11-2	NA	TRBJ2-5	NA	CASSLHTAVGAGKETQYF	TGTGCCAGCAGCTTACACACCGCTGTCGGGGCGGGGAAAGAGACCCAGTACTTC
TRBV4-2	NA	TRBJ1-5	few	CASSQDGWRLSNQPQHF	TGTGCCAGCAGCCAAGATGGATGGAGGCTTAGCAATCAGCCCCAGCATTTT
TRBV5-1	NA	TRBJ2-7	NA	CASSLVSKPYEQYF	TGCGCCAGCAGCTTGGTTTCTAAACCCTACGAGCAGTACTTC
TRBV9	TRBD1	TRBJ1-3	NA	CASSSDREHTIYF	TGTGCCAGCAGCTCGGACAGGGAGCACACCATATATTTT
TRBV5-4	NA	TRBJ1-2	NA	CASSLSVAGPNGYTF	TGTGCCAGCAGCTTGTCAGTCGCGGGGCCGAATGGCTACACCTTC
TRBV7-9	TRBD1	TRBJ1-2	NA	CASSLDIWGQDGYTF	TGTGCCAGCAGCCTAGATATCTGGGGACAGGATGGCTACACCTTC
TRBV5-4	NA	TRBJ2-1	NA	CASSLVLNEQFF	TGTGCCAGCAGCTTAGTACTCAATGAGCAGTTCTTC
TRBV6-1	TRBD1	TRBJ1-5	NA	CASRTRQGNNQPQHF	TGTGCCAGCAGAACTCGACAGGGTAACAATCAGCCCCAGCATTTT
TRBV29-1	NA	TRBJ2-7	NA	CSVEGGREQLDEQYF	TGCAGCGTTGAGGGAGGTCGGGAACAGCTGGACGAGCAGTACTTC
TRBV11-2	TRBD1	TRBJ1-1	NA	CASSIGYRGPEAFF	TGTGCCAGCAGCATCGGCTACAGGGGCCCTGAAGCTTTCTTT
TRBV2	NA	TRBJ1-5	NA	CASRAQPGTNQPQHF	TGTGCCAGCAGGGCGCAGCCCGGGACAAATCAGCCCCAGCATTTT
TRBV2	NA	TRBJ1-5	NA	CASGIQGPQPQHF	TGTGCCAGCGGAATTCAGGGGCCCCAGCCCCAGCATTTT
TRBV27	TRBD2	TRBJ2-1	NA	CASSVTSGNEQFF	TGTGCCAGCAGTGTAACTAGCGGGAATGAGCAGTTCTTC
TRBV5-1	NA	TRBJ2-1	few	CASSFDSYNEQFF	TGCGCCAGCAGCTTCGACAGTTACAATGAGCAGTTCTTC
TRBV5-1	TRBD1	TRBJ2-1	NA	CASSSTGGSYNEQFF	TGCGCCAGCAGCTCGACAGGGGGGTCCTACAATGAGCAGTTCTTC
TRBV30	NA	TRBJ1-4	NA	CACWVGDGEKLFF	TGTGCCTGCTGGGTAGGGGATGGGGAAAAACTGTTTTTT
TRBV5-8	TRBD1	TRBJ2-5	NA	CASSLRDSSETQYF	TGTGCCAGCAGCTTGCGGGACAGTTCAGAGACCCAGTACTTC
TRBV20-1	NA	TRBJ1-5	once	CSASVRTYQHF	TGCAGTGCTAGTGTCAGGACTTACCAGCATTTT
TRBV7-2	NA	TRBJ1-1	NA	CASSLFWTGGTEAFF	TGTGCCAGCAGCTTATTTTGGACGGGGGGCACTGAAGCTTTCTTT
TRBV21-1	NA	TRBJ1-5	NA	CASSKVSPGRAGQPQHF	TGTGCCAGCAGCAAAGTATCGCCAGGGAGGGCGGGGCAGCCCCAGCATTTT
TRBV10-1	NA	TRBJ2-5	NA	CASRKTGQETQYF	TGCGCCAGCAGGAAAACAGGTCAAGAGACCCAGTACTTC
TRBV19	TRBD1	TRBJ2-2	NA	CASSTRRTGGGGELFF	TGTGCCAGTAGTACGCGCCGGACAGGGGGCGGCGGGGAGCTGTTTTTT
TRBV7-6	NA	TRBJ2-1	few	CASSLDGGLVLGEQFF	TGTGCCAGCAGCCTTGACGGGGGGCTGGTCCTCGGTGAGCAGTTCTTC
TRBV7-2	NA	TRBJ1-3	few	CASSLGLPSSGNTIYF	TGTGCCAGCAGCTTAGGCTTGCCTAGCTCTGGAAACACCATATATTTT
TRBV5-1	NA	TRBJ2-5	once	CASSPVGGGETQYF	TGCGCCAGCAGTCCCGTTGGAGGGGGCGAGACCCAGTACTTC
TRBV5-1	TRBD1	TRBJ2-7	once	CASSSRDSSYEQYF	TGCGCCAGCAGCTCCCGGGACAGTTCCTACGAGCAGTACTTC
TRBV7-7	TRBD1	TRBJ2-5	NA	CASSKTGGKETQYF	TGTGCCAGCAGTAAGACAGGGGGGAAAGAGACCCAGTACTTC
TRBV25-1	NA	TRBJ1-6	NA	CASSEEGRGGSPLHF	TGTGCCAGCAGTGAAGAAGGCAGGGGCGGTTCACCCCTCCACTTT
TRBV15	TRBD2	TRBJ2-1	NA	CATRRGSSEQFF	TGTGCCACCCGGCGGGGGAGCAGCGAGCAGTTCTTC
TRBV5-1	TRBD1	TRBJ2-7	NA	CASSLGTGVYEQYF	TGCGCCAGCAGCTTGGGGACAGGGGTCTACGAGCAGTACTTC
TRBV11-2	NA	TRBJ2-3	NA	CASSLGRGLTDTQYF	TGTGCCAGCAGCTTAGGTCGGGGGTTGACAGATACGCAGTATTTT
TRBV18	NA	TRBJ1-1	few	CASSPQEGLNTEAFF	TGTGCCAGCTCACCCCAGGAAGGTCTGAACACTGAAGCTTTCTTT
TRBV27	NA	TRBJ1-5	NA	CASSRGGGQQPQHF	TGTGCCAGCAGCAGGGGAGGGGGGCAACAGCCCCAGCATTTT
TRBV21-1	NA	TRBJ2-5	NA	CASSKGGQNQETQYF	TGTGCCAGCAGCAAAGGAGGGCAGAACCAAGAGACCCAGTACTTC
TRBV4-3	NA	TRBJ2-3	NA	CASSQDARSGVSTDTQYF	TGCGCCAGCAGCCAAGATGCCCGTTCGGGGGTAAGCACAGATACGCAGTATTTT
TRBV10-1	TRBD2	TRBJ2-3	once	CASSELAGLGDTQYF	TGCGCCAGCAGTGAACTAGCGGGGCTTGGGGATACGCAGTATTTT
TRBV7-8	TRBD2	TRBJ2-5	NA	CASTPGRETRETQYF	TGTGCCAGCACCCCTGGGCGGGAGACACGAGAGACCCAGTACTTC
TRBV30	TRBD1	TRBJ1-2	NA	CAWSTTGGGYTF	TGTGCCTGGAGCACAACAGGGGGGGGCTACACCTTC